Below, 29 T cell receptor beta chains from the same sample are listed, as sequenced in a study of T cell changes during pregnancy in multiple sclerosis. The method was immunoSEQ multiplex PCR; TCRdb's version includes in-frame clones alone and lacks a portion of them. The table lists fewer than 85,000 clones, roughly 92% of them singletons. Sequencing was performed on peripheral blood, taken in the second trimester of pregnancy. These receptors were collected from a female donor with multiple sclerosis, enrolled in a pregnancy study.

V and J are TRBV11-2 and TRBJ2-7, with TRBD2 identical over 10 bases. The CDR3 has 15 residues. The junction had 9 bases not matched to a gene; V was cut back by 7 bases and J by 3 bases. From germline, CDR1 is SGHAT and CDR2 FQNNGV. DNA of the CDR3: TGTGCCAGCAAACCTCTAGCGGGAGAGGGCTACGAGCAGTACTTC. Translating it yields CASKPLAGEGYEQYF.

The gene calls are TRBV6-6 and TRBJ1-6, with unresolved D. The CDR3 spans 10 residues. CDR1 MNHNY and CDR2 SVGAGI come from the germline V gene (reference sequence). Trimming left V 6 bases short and J 15 bases short, with 9 bases between. In DNA form, the CDR3 reads TGTGCCAGCAGGAGGATAGACCTCCACTTT. Amino acids: CASRRIDLHF.

The J gene is TRBJ1-2, the V gene TRBV10-3; no clear D gene. CDR3 length: 15 amino acids. Germline assignment: CDR1 ENHRY and CDR2 SYGVKD. V shed 4 bases and J shed 0 bases, with 12 bases lying between them. The CDR3 protein is CAISVSELANYGYTF. DNA for the CDR3: TGTGCCATCAGTGTTAGTGAACTAGCTAACTATGGCTACACCTTC.

The rearrangement links TRBV4-3 to TRBJ1-4, with D hard to call. The germline V gene encodes CDR1 LGHNA and CDR2 YSLEER. There are 18 residues in the CDR3. V lost 0 bases and J 3 bases, leaving 17 bases between the germline ends. CDR3 sequence reads: CASSQDLPRGAANEKLFF. The CDR3, as DNA: TGCGCCAGCAGCCAAGATCTTCCCCGGGGTGCGGCTAATGAAAAACTGTTTTTT.

V usage is TRBV9 and J usage is TRBJ1-6; TRBD1 agrees at 7 bases. Per germline, CDR1 SGDLS and CDR2 YYNGEE. Losses at the gene ends were 0 bases for V and 4 bases for J; bases not matched to a gene: 4. The CDR3 covers 16 residues. CDR3 loop: CASSVATGQYNSPLHF. DNA for the CDR3: TGTGCCAGCAGCGTAGCCACGGGACAGTATAATTCACCCCTCCACTTT. The full variable domain, in which reference TRBV9 and TRBJ1-6 provide the parts outside the CDR3, is DSGVTQTPKHLITATGQRVTLRCSPRSGDLSVYWYQQSLDQGLQFLIQYYNGEERAKGNILERFSAQQFPDLHSELNLSSLELGDSALYFCASSVATGQYNSPLHFGNGTRLTVT.

V usage is TRBV2 and J usage is TRBJ2-2; 9 nucleotides match TRBD2. Germline trimming cut 6 bases from V and 5 bases from J; bases unmatched to any gene: 4. CDR3 size: 14 residues. The germline V gene encodes CDR1 SNHLY and CDR2 FYNNEI. The CDR3 region is CASRVAGETGELFF. Here the CDR3 DNA reads TGTGCCAGCAGGGTAGCGGGAGAGACCGGGGAGCTGTTTTTT.

This rearrangement joins TRBV4-2 to TRBJ1-5; no definite D call. Trimming cost V 0 bases and J 3 bases, with 3 bases left between them. The CDR3 runs to 13 residues. From germline, CDR1 is LGHNA and CDR2 YNFKEQ. The CDR3: CASSQEYNQPQHF. The CDR3 DNA reads as TGTGCCAGCAGCCAAGAATACAATCAGCCCCAGCATTTT.

This clone is a singleton in its sample. The chain recombines TRBV11-2 with TRBJ2-2; TRBD2 agrees at 7 bases. Germline V gene data show CDR1 as SGHAT and CDR2 as FQNNGV. With 5 bases clipped from V and 5 bases from J, the junction kept 11 bases outside the gene matches. The CDR3 runs 16 residues. The CDR3 sequence is CASSPIPGLRTGELFF. DNA for the CDR3: TGTGCCAGCAGCCCAATTCCGGGACTACGAACCGGGGAGCTGTTTTTT.

This sequence joins TRBV11-2 and TRBJ2-2, with TRBD1 matching over 7 bases. Trimming at V came to 5 bases and at J to 0 bases, leaving 12 bases not matched to a gene. Germline CDR1 is SGHAT and CDR2 is FQNNGV. CDR3 length: 18 amino acids. The CDR3 nucleotides are TGTGCCAGCAGCATCCGGGACAGCTTGTACGCGAACACCGGGGAGCTGTTTTTT. As protein: CASSIRDSLYANTGELFF.

The J gene is TRBJ2-1, the V gene TRBV5-1, with 9 bases that match TRBD2. Unmatched junction bases numbered 11, after V lost 0 bases and J lost 7 bases. The CDR3 covers 17 residues. Germline CDR1 SGHRS, CDR2 YFSETQ. The CDR3 here is CASSLAGGGRAKNEQFF. The CDR3 region has the DNA TGCGCCAGCAGCTTGGCCGGGGGCGGGAGGGCCAAAAATGAGCAGTTCTTC.

The V gene is TRBV4-3, the J gene TRBJ2-3; TRBD2 matches at 10 bases. The CDR3 has 16 residues. Unmatched junction bases numbered 5, after V lost 3 bases and J lost 2 bases. Germline loops: CDR1 LGHNA, CDR2 YSLEER. CDR3 sequence: CASSQNSGGHTDTQYF. CDR3 nucleotides: TGCGCCAGCAGCCAGAATAGCGGGGGGCACACAGATACGCAGTATTTT.

V gene TRBV11-2 combines with J gene TRBJ2-7; TRBD1 is a possible D gene (6 bases). The V gene's germline CDR1 is SGHAT and CDR2 FQNNGV. The CDR3 extends over 15 amino acids. Trimming pared 4 bases from V and 0 bases from J, leaving 13 bases between. CDR3 sequence reads: CASSSGQTSSYEQYF. CDR3 sequence (DNA): TGTGCCAGCAGCTCTGGACAGACGAGCTCCTACGAGCAGTACTTC.

The gene calls are TRBV28 and TRBJ2-7, with D perhaps matching TRBD2 (6 bases). The CDR3 runs to 15 residues. The ends were cut back, 5 bases at V and 2 bases at J, with 16 bases in the middle. Germline V CDR1 and CDR2: MDHEN, SYDVKM. CDR3 loop: CASSPTSAGPYEQYF. In DNA form, the CDR3 reads TGTGCCAGCAGTCCAACGTCAGCGGGCCCCTACGAGCAGTACTTC.

The chain uses TRBV9 and TRBJ2-2, with 10 bases that match TRBD2. The CDR3 runs to 15 residues. The ends lost 1 base at V and 7 bases at J; junction bases unmatched: 4. The germline CDR1 and CDR2 sequences are SGDLS and YYNGEE. CDR3 nucleotides: TGTGCCAGCAGCGTAAGCGGGGGGGCCGTCGGGGAGCTGTTTTTT. Its protein is CASSVSGGAVGELFF.

The V gene is TRBV6-5, the J gene TRBJ2-1, with no clear D. V lost 6 bases and J lost 8, with 14 bases in between. Germline V gene data show CDR1 as MNHEY and CDR2 as SVGAGI. The CDR3 is 13 residues long. CDR3 bases: TGTGCCAGCAGCCCCCCAGGAAGGTATGAGCAGTTCTTC. Protein: CASSPPGRYEQFF.

The J gene is TRBJ1-3, the V gene TRBV7-7, with D unresolved. This CDR3 region has 13 residues. V lost 2 bases and J lost 3, with 5 bases in between. Germline V gene data show CDR1 as SSHAT and CDR2 as FNYEAQ (reference sequence). CDR3 nucleotides: TGTGCCAGCAGCTTATCTTATGGAAACACCATATATTTT. Amino acids: CASSLSYGNTIYF.

This clone came up once. The chain uses TRBV5-1 and TRBJ2-7, with unresolved D. The CDR3 totals 12 residues. Germline V gene lookup returns CDR1 SGHRS and CDR2 YFSETQ. V was trimmed by 6 bases and J by 2 bases, leaving 9 bases between them. The CDR3 spells CASKNTAYEQYF. DNA for the CDR3: TGCGCCAGCAAAAACACAGCCTACGAGCAGTACTTC.

This clone was seen just once. J is TRBJ1-6 and V is TRBV7-6; D might be TRBD1 (5 bases). Per germline, CDR1 SGHVS and CDR2 FNYEAQ. This CDR3 is 14 amino acids long. V lost 1 base and J lost 10, with 11 bases in between. The CDR3 DNA sequence: TGTGCCAGCAGCTTAGGGGGCGCAAGGTCACCCCTCCACTTT. It is translated as CASSLGGARSPLHF.

The CDR3 DNA follows: TGTGCCAGCAGCTTAGACAGTTCGAATCAGCCCCAGCATTTT. Its protein product is CASSLDSSNQPQHF. The V call is TRBV7-9, the J call TRBJ1-5; no definite D call. V lost 1 base, J lost 4 bases, and 8 bases lay in between. Germline V CDR1 and CDR2: SEHNR, FQNEAQ (reference sequence). The CDR3 spans 14 residues.

The chain recombines TRBV7-9 with TRBJ2-7; 8 bases align to TRBD2. The V and J ends lost 0 bases and 7 bases, in that order; junction bases with no gene match: 14. The CDR3 spans 17 residues. CDR1 is SEHNR, CDR2 FQNEAQ, per germline (reference sequence). The CDR3 nucleotides read TGTGCCAGCAGCTTAGCGCGGGGGCGGGGGGATAGAGAGGAGCAGTACTTC. Protein sequence: CASSLARGRGDREEQYF.

This sequence joins TRBV6-6 and TRBJ1-1; D gene uncertain. CDR1 MNHNY and CDR2 SVGAGI come from the germline V gene (reference sequence). This CDR3 has 11 amino acids. Trimming shortened V by 7 bases and J by 7 bases, and 10 bases separated the two germline ends. CDR3 sequence reads: CASTLAHEAFF. CDR3 nucleotide sequence: TGTGCCAGCACCCTAGCCCATGAAGCTTTCTTT.

DNA for the CDR3: TGCGCCAGCAGCCAACTCCCTCGGACTAGCGGGGGGGCTGGGGAGCAGTTCTTC. Protein product: CASSQLPRTSGGAGEQFF. The genes are TRBV4-1 and TRBJ2-1, with 15 bases lining up with TRBD2. This CDR3 is built from 18 residues. Germline loops: CDR1 MGHRA, CDR2 YSYEKL. J lost 10 bases, V lost 2 bases, and 12 bases had no gene match.

The chain combines TRBV5-1 with TRBJ2-1; TRBD2 matches 10 bases. The CDR3 covers 17 residues. Looked up from germline, CDR1 is SGHRS and CDR2 is YFSETQ. V was pared by 3 bases and J by 6 bases, with 12 bases of the junction left unmatched. The CDR3 spells CASSSASALAGVNEQFF. The CDR3 nucleotides are TGCGCCAGCAGCTCGGCGTCGGCCCTAGCGGGAGTCAATGAGCAGTTCTTC.

This chain uses TRBV7-3 with TRBJ2-1; no clear D gene. Germline CDR1 reads SGHTA; CDR2 reads FQGTGA. The CDR3 sequence is 15 residues long. Trimming took 1 base from V and 0 from J, leaving 7 bases between them. DNA for the CDR3: TGTGCCAGCAGCTTAATGTCTAGCTCCTACAATGAGCAGTTCTTC. It yields the protein CASSLMSSSYNEQFF.

The DNA for the CDR3 is TGTGCCAGCACTTGGGACAGGGGGTCGGAAGAGACCCAGTACTTC. Residues: CASTWDRGSEETQYF. This chain joins TRBV2 and TRBJ2-5, with TRBD1 identical over 11 bases. Trimming took 7 bases from V and 3 from J; bases not matched to a gene: 7. CDR1 is SNHLY, CDR2 FYNNEI, per germline. The CDR3 consists of 15 residues.

The chain links TRBV9 to TRBJ2-3; 9 bases match TRBD2. Germline V lookup: CDR1 SGDLS, CDR2 YYNGEE. The CDR3 consists of 17 residues. Unmatched junction bases numbered 11, after V lost 2 bases and J lost 4 bases. CDR3 protein: CASSVYGGLAQPDTQYF. As DNA, the CDR3 is TGTGCCAGCAGCGTTTACGGGGGACTAGCTCAGCCAGATACGCAGTATTTT.

This chain joins TRBV5-5 and TRBJ2-7, with a weak D call TRBD1 (5 bases). This CDR3 comprises 15 residues. The V end was cut by 0 bases, the J end by 1 base, with 11 bases between. Germline CDR1 and CDR2: SGHKS and YYEKEE (reference sequence). The CDR3 here is CASSLGSGQSYEQYF. The CDR3 region has the DNA TGTGCCAGCAGCTTGGGGTCAGGGCAGTCCTACGAGCAGTACTTC.

Remarks on this clone: Sequence at one end of the junction differs from germline and may be a read error. The CDR3 DNA is TGTGCTAGCAGCTTAGCGCGGGGGGCAACGGAGACCCAGTACTTC. Translated: CASSLARGATETQYF. The rearrangement joins TRBV7-7 to TRBJ2-5, with 8 bases fitting TRBD2. CDR1 and CDR2 (germline): SSHAT, FNYEAQ (reference sequence). The CDR3 spans 15 residues.

CDR3 loop: CASSVDRGTGDTQYF. CDR3 nucleotides: TGTGCCAGCAGCGTCGACAGGGGGACCGGGGATACGCAGTATTTT. The chain recombines TRBV7-6 with TRBJ2-3; 9 bases fit TRBD1. Germline lookup yields CDR1 SGHVS and CDR2 FNYEAQ. The V and J ends lost 5 bases and 6 bases, in that order; junction bases with no gene match: 9. The CDR3 has 15 residues.